The 23 T cell receptor beta chains given below trace back to one sample, sequenced in a study of T cells expressing NK-cell markers. TCRdb reanalyzed the 5' RACE reads and collapses them to one entry per CDR3 protein, without DNA. Here the sample table reports over 350,000 distinct CDR3 sequences. Specimen: blood T cells: a sorted CD56 or NKG2C T cell subset, CD4+ or CD8+ T cells, or bulk PBMC T cells (not recorded which). Every receptor here comes from a woman between 50 and 59 years old in good health.

The rearrangement links TRBV5-1 to TRBJ1-2; TCRdb lists TRBD1, though no DNA is available to test this call. Germline CDR1 reads SGHRS; CDR2 reads YFSETQ. The CDR3 length is 16 residues. The CDR3 sequence: CASSPTLQGLNYGYTF.

The chain couples TRBV5-1 to TRBJ2-2; TCRdb names TRBD1, which stays unverified in the absence of DNA. The germline CDR1 and CDR2 sequences are SGHRS and YFSETQ. This CDR3 spans 17 amino acids. CDR3: CASSLAGDRGFAGELFF.

The chain combines TRBV12-3 or TRBV12-4 with TRBJ2-4. The CDR3 has 14 residues. The CDR3: CASVQSVAKNIQYF.

The chain's CDR3 is CASSAGQGYQPQHF. The V and J genes are TRBV7-9 and TRBJ1-5; TCRdb's assignment of TRBD1 cannot be checked, as there is no DNA. The CDR3 covers 14 residues. Germline CDR1 SEHNR, CDR2 FQNEAQ (reference sequence).

The chain links TRBV12-3 or TRBV12-4 to TRBJ2-2; with no DNA, the TCRdb D assignment of TRBD2 cannot be verified. The CDR3 is 19 amino acids. This CDR3 is CASSLVVGGGLASSGELFF.

CDR3 protein: CASSMLAGVSDTQYF. The chain is built from TRBV6-5 and TRBJ2-3; TCRdb's assignment of TRBD2 cannot be checked, as there is no DNA. This CDR3 has 15 amino acids. Germline CDR1 MNHEY, CDR2 SVGAGI.

J is TRBJ2-7 and V is TRBV13; TCRdb names TRBD1, which stays unverified in the absence of DNA. The germline gives CDR1 PRHDT, CDR2 FYEKMQ (reference sequence). This CDR3 is 12 amino acids long. CDR3 amino acids: CAGRRGPYEQYF.

This sequence joins TRBV24-1 and TRBJ2-2; absent DNA, TCRdb's TRBD2 call cannot be checked. The germline V gene has CDR1 KGHDR and CDR2 SFDVKD. This CDR3 has 14 amino acids. The CDR3: CATSGQGGSGELFF.

The J gene is TRBJ1-2, the V gene TRBV28; TCRdb's D call of TRBD1 is untestable without DNA. The CDR3 contains 12 residues. Germline CDR1 and CDR2: MDHEN and SYDVKM. The CDR3 protein is CASSSIGVGYTF.

This chain uses TRBV5-1 with TRBJ2-7; no DNA is available, so the TRBD2 call from TCRdb remains unchecked. Germline assignment: CDR1 SGHRS and CDR2 YFSETQ. This CDR3 is built from 14 residues. The CDR3 region is CASSLAGGNYEQYF.

This chain's CDR3 is CASSNIAGGPETQYF. The chain couples TRBV7-3 to TRBJ2-5; the D call from TCRdb, TRBD2, cannot be confirmed without DNA. The germline CDR1 and CDR2 sequences are SGHTA and FQGTGA. The CDR3 is 15 residues long.

The V call is TRBV27, the J call TRBJ2-3; the D gene TCRdb calls, TRBD2, cannot be checked with no DNA. Germline CDR1 and CDR2: MNHEY and SMNVEV (reference sequence). This CDR3 has 14 amino acids. The CDR3 reads CASKRESSTDTQYF.

The V gene is TRBV15, the J gene TRBJ2-3. Looked up from germline, CDR1 is LNHNV and CDR2 is YYDKDF (reference sequence). The CDR3 has 14 amino acids. The CDR3 sequence: CATSRDRPSDTQYF.

The genes are TRBV6-6 and TRBJ2-2. CDR3 length: 13 amino acids. The germline CDR1 and CDR2 sequences are MNHNY and SVGAGI (reference sequence). CDR3 protein: CASSYSGKGELFF.

This chain uses TRBV18 with TRBJ2-1. Germline CDR1 and CDR2: KGHSH and LQKENI. The CDR3 is made up of 15 amino acids. The CDR3 sequence is CASSPPISSYNEQFF.

This chain links TRBV12-3 or TRBV12-4 with TRBJ2-3. The CDR3 contains 15 residues. CDR3: CASSLNVPLTDTQYF.

The rearrangement uses TRBV20-1 and TRBJ1-2; TCRdb returns TRBD1, unconfirmable since there is no DNA. The germline V gene has CDR1 DFQATT and CDR2 SNEGSKA (reference sequence). The CDR3 loop spans 16 amino acids. CDR3 in amino acids: CSASPQQEGLLYGYTF.

V gene TRBV12-3 or TRBV12-4 combines with J gene TRBJ2-5; TCRdb outputs TRBD2, but without DNA this stays unchecked. The CDR3 runs 15 residues. This CDR3 is CASLTSGSQQETQYF.

The rearrangement links TRBV4-1 to TRBJ2-4; TCRdb returns TRBD2, unconfirmable since there is no DNA. The germline V gene encodes CDR1 MGHRA and CDR2 YSYEKL. The CDR3 consists of 18 residues. CDR3 loop: CASSQGGGRANAKNIQYF.

The CDR3 here is CASSSRRLAGGETQYF. The gene calls are TRBV7-8 and TRBJ2-3; TCRdb outputs TRBD2, but without DNA this stays unchecked. Germline V CDR1 and CDR2: SGHVS, FQNEAQ. The CDR3 extends over 16 amino acids.

This chain connects TRBV7-6 to TRBJ2-1; with no DNA, the TCRdb D assignment of TRBD1 cannot be verified. The CDR3 is 15 amino acids. Germline CDR1 reads SGHVS; CDR2 reads FNYEAQ. CDR3 in amino acids: CASSPPSVGGNEQFF.

The chain is built from TRBV6-4 and TRBJ2-2; with no DNA, the TCRdb D assignment of TRBD1 cannot be verified. This CDR3 is 16 amino acids long. Germline-derived CDR1 and CDR2 are MRHNA and SNTAGT. CDR3: CASSDTRDRHTGELFF.

The J gene is TRBJ2-1, the V gene TRBV7-9; TCRdb reports TRBD2, a call that lacks DNA to check it against. There are 16 residues in the CDR3. CDR1 SEHNR and CDR2 FQNEAQ come from the germline V gene (reference sequence). The CDR3 protein is CASSGPGLAGEGEQFF.